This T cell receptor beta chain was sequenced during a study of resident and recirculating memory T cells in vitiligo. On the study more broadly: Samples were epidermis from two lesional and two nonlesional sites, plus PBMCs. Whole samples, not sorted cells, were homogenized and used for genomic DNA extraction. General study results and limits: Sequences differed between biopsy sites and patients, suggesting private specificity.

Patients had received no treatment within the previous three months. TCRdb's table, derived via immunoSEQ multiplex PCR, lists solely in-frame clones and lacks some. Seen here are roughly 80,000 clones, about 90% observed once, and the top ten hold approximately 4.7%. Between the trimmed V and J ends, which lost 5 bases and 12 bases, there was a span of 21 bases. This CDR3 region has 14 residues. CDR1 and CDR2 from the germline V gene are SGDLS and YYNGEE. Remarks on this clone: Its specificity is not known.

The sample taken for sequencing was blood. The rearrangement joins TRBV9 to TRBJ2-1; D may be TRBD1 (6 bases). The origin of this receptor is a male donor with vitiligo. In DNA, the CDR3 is TGTGCCAGCAGTTCTTTGGACAGCCTGGGGCGGCAGTTCTTC. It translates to CASSSLDSLGRQFF.